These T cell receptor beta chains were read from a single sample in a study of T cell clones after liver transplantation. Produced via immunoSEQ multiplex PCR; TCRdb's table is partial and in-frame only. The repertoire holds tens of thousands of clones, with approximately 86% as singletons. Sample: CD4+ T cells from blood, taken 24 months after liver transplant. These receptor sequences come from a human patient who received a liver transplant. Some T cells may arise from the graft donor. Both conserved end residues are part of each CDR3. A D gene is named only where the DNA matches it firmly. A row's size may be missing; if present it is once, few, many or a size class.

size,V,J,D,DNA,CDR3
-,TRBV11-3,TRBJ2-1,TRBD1,TGTGCCAGCAGCTTGGGGACAGGGGGAAGGGAGCAGTTCTTC,CASSLGTGGREQFF
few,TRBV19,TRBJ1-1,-,TGTGCCAGTACCCCGACAGACATGAACACTGAAGCTTTCTTT,CASTPTDMNTEAFF
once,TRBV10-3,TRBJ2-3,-,TGTGCCATCGGGCCGGAGCCAGATACGCAGTATTTT,CAIGPEPDTQYF
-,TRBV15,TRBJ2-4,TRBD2,TGTGCCACCAGCAGAGATAACCGGGTAGCGGGAGCGGCCGGCATTCAGTACTTC,CATSRDNRVAGAAGIQYF
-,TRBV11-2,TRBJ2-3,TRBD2,TGTGCCAGCAGCTTGGACGCCGGGGGGTTCCCAGATACGCAGTATTTT,CASSLDAGGFPDTQYF
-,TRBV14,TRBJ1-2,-,TGTGCCAGCAGCCAAGCTCGGCAGTATGGCTACACCTTC,CASSQARQYGYTF
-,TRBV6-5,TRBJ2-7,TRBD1,TGTGCCAGCAGCAAATGGACAGGGAGCTCCTACGAGCAGTACTTC,CASSKWTGSSYEQYF
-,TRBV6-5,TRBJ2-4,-,TGTGCCAGCAGTTACTCTGACAGCCTAAACATTCAGTACTTC,CASSYSDSLNIQYF
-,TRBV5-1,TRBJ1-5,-,TGCGCCAGCAGCCAAGAGTCGGGAATCGGGGGCCAGCATTTT,CASSQESGIGGQHF
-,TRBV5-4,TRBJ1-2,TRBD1,TGTGCCAGCAGCTCCGGGACAGGGGGTACCCTCTATGGCTACACCTTC,CASSSGTGGTLYGYTF
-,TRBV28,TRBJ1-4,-,TGTGCCAGCAGTTTAGAGTTCCAGAGTAATGAAAAACTGTTTTTT,CASSLEFQSNEKLFF
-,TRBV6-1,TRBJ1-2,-,TGTGCCAGCAGTGTAGCGGCGGGGGATAACTATGGCTACACCTTC,CASSVAAGDNYGYTF
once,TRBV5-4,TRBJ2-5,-,TGTGCCAGCAGCCCTCCGAGGGGGGGGAGGGAGACCCAGTACTTC,CASSPPRGGRETQYF
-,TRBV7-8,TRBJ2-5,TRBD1,TGTGCCAGCAGCCAGACAGGGGGCAATAGGGAGACCCAGTACTTC,CASSQTGGNRETQYF
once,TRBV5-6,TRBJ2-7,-,TGTGCCAGCAGCTTGAGGGGGGTTTTCTCCTACGAGCAGTACTTC,CASSLRGVFSYEQYF
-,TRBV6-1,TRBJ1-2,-,TGTGCCAGCAGTGAACAGGGTTTGGGGGATGGCTACACCTTC,CASSEQGLGDGYTF
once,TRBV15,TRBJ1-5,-,TGTGCCACCAGCGCGGACAGTTATAGCAATCAGCCCCAGCATTTT,CATSADSYSNQPQHF
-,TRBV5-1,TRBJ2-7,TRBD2,TGCGCCAGCAGCTTAATGCCGGGACTAGCCAACGAGCAGTACTTC,CASSLMPGLANEQYF
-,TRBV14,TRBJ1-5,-,TGTGCCAGCAGCCAATCTCGCGGTGCAGGGCCCCAGCATTTT,CASSQSRGAGPQHF
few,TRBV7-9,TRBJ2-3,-,TGTGCCAGCAGCGCGGGTTACCACACAGATACGCAGTATTTT,CASSAGYHTDTQYF
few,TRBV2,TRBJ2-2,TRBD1,TGTGCCACCGAGACAGGGGCCAGCACCGGGGAGCTGTTTTTT,CATETGASTGELFF
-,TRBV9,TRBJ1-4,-,TGTGCCAGCAGCTCGCGGGCCTCCTGGCGGGAAAAACTGTTTTTT,CASSSRASWREKLFF
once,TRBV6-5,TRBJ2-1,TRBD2,TGTGCCAGCAGTTACTCGGCGACTAGCGGAAACAATGAGCAGTTCTTC,CASSYSATSGNNEQFF
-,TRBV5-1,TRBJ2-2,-,TGCGCCAGCAGCCTGGGGCCTAACACCGGGGAGCTGTTTTTT,CASSLGPNTGELFF
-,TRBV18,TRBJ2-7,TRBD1,TGTGCCAGCTCACCCCGGGACAGGGGGTCCGAGCAGTACTTC,CASSPRDRGSEQYF
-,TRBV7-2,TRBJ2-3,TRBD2,TGTGCCAGCAGCCGACAGACTAGCGGGGGGTCTCGTTTCACAGATACGCAGTATTTT,CASSRQTSGGSRFTDTQYF
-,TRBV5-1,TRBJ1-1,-,TGCGCCAGCAGCGCCCGGGACGGAAACACTGAAGCTTTCTTT,CASSARDGNTEAFF
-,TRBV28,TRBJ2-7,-,TGTGCCAGCAGTTTCCCCCGGGATTCCTACGAGCAGTACTTC,CASSFPRDSYEQYF
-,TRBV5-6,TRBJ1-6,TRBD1,TGTGCCAGCAGCTGGGGAGACAGGGCGGGCTCACCCCTCCACTTT,CASSWGDRAGSPLHF